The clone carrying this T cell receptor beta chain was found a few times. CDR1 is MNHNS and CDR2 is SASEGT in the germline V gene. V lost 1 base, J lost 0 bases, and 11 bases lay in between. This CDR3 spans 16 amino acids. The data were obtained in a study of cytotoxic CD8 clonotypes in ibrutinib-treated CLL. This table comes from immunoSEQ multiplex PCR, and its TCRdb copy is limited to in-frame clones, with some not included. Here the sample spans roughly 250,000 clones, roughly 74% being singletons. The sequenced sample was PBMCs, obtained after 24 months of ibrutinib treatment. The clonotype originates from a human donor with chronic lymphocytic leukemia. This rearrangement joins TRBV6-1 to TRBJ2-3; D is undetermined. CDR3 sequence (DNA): TGTGCCAGCAGTGAAGGAGCACGGCCTAGCACAGATACGCAGTATTTT. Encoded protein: CASSEGARPSTDTQYF.